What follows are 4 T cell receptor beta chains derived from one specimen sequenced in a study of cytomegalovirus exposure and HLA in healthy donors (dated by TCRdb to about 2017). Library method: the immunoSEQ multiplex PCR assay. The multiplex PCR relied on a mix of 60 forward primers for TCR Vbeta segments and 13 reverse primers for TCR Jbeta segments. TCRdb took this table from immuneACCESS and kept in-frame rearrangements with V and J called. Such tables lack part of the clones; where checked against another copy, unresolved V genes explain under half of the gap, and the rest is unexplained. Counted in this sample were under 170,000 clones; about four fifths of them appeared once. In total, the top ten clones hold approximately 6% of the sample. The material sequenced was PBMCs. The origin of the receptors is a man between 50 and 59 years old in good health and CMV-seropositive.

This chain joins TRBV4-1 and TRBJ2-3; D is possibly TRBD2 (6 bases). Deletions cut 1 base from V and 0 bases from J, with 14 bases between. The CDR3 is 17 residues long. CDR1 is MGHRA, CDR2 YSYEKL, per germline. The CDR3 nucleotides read TGCGCCAGCAGCCAAGGTTTACAGCTAGCGAGCACAGATACGCAGTATTTT. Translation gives CASSQGLQLASTDTQYF.

The CDR3 DNA sequence: TGTGCCAGCAGCTCCGGGACTAGCGGGAGTAGGCAGTACTTC. The encoded protein is CASSSGTSGSRQYF. The V and J genes are TRBV5-6 and TRBJ2-5; 14 nucleotides align to TRBD2. CDR1 is SGHDT, CDR2 YYEEEE, per germline. The CDR3 is made up of 14 amino acids. V lost 3 bases, J lost 11 bases, and 6 bases stayed unmatched.

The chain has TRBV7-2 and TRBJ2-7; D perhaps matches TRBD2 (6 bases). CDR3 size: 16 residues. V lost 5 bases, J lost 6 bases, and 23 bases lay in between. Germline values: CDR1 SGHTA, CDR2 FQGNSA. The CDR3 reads CASSPSLGRGTSEQYF. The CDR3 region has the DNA TGTGCCAGCAGCCCCTCTCTGGGGCGGGGTACCTCCGAGCAGTACTTC.

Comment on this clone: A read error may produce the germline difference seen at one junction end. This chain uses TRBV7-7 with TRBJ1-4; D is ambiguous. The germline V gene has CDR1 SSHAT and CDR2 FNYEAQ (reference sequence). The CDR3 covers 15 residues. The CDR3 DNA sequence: TGTGCTAGCAGCTTGGGCCTCAACGCGAATGAAAAACTGTTTTTT. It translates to CASSLGLNANEKLFF.